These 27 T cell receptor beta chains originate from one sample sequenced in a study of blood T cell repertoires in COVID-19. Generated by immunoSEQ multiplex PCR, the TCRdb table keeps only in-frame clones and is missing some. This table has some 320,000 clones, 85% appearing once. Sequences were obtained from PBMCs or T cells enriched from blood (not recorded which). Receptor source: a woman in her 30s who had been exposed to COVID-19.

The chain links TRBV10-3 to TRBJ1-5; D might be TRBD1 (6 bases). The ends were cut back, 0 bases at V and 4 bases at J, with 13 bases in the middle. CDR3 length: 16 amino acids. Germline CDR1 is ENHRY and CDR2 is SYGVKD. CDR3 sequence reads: CAISESTGGRNQPQHF. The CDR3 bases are TGTGCCATCAGTGAGTCAACTGGGGGCAGGAATCAGCCCCAGCATTTT.

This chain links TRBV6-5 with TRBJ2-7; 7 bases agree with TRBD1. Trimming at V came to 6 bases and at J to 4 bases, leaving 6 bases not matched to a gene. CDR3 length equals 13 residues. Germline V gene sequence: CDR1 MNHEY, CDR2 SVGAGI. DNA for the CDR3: TGTGCCAGCAGCGTGGGACAGTCATACGAGCAGTACTTC. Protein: CASSVGQSYEQYF.

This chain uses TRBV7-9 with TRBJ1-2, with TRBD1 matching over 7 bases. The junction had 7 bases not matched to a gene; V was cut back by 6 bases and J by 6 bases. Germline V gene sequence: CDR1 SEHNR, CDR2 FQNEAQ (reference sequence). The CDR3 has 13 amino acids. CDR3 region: CASRDTGAHGYTF. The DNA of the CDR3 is TGTGCCAGCAGAGATACAGGGGCCCATGGCTACACCTTC. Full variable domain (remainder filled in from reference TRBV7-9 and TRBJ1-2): DTGVSQNPRHKITKRGQNVTFRCDPISEHNRLYWYRQTLGQGPEFLTYFQNEAQLEKSRLLSDRFSAERPKGSFSTLEIQRTEQGDSAMYLCASRDTGAHGYTFGSGTRLTVV.

The CDR3 is CASSSLAGGTGELFF. DNA of the CDR3: TGTGCCAGCAGCTCCTTAGCGGGAGGGACCGGGGAGCTGTTTTTT. The chain carries TRBV5-6 and TRBJ2-2; 11 bases agree with TRBD2. CDR1 is SGHDT and CDR2 is YYEEEE in the germline V gene. Unmatched junction bases numbered 3, after V lost 3 bases and J lost 5 bases. This CDR3 has 15 amino acids.

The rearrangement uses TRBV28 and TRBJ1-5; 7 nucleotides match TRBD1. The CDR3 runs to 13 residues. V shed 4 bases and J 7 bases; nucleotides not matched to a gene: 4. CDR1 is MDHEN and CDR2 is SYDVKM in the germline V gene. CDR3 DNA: TGTGCCAGCAGTTGGACAGGTCTACAGCCCCAGCATTTT. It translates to CASSWTGLQPQHF. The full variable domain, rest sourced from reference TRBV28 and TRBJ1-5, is DVKVTQSSRYLVKRTGEKVFLECVQDMDHENMFWYRQDPGLGLRLIYFSYDVKMKEKGDIPEGYSVSREKKERFSLILESASTNQTSMYLCASSWTGLQPQHFGDGTRLSIL.

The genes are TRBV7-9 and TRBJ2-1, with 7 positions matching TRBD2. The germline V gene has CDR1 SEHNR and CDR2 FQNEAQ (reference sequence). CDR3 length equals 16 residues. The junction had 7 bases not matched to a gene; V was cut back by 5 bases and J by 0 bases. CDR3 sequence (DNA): TGTGCCAGCAGCCCCCGGGGAGGGAGCTCCTACAATGAGCAGTTCTTC. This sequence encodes CASSPRGGSSYNEQFF.

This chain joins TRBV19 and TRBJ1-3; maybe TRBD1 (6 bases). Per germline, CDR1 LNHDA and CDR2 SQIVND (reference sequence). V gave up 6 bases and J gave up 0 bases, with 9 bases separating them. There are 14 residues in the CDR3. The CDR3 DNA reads TGTGCCAGTAGACAGGGATACTCTGGAAACACCATATATTTT. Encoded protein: CASRQGYSGNTIYF.

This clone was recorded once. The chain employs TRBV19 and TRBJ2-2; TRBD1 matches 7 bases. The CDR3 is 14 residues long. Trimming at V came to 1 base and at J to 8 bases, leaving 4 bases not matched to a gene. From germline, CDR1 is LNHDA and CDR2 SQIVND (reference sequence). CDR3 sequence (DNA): TGTGCCAGTAGTATAGGCCAGGGGGTAGGGGAGCTGTTTTTT. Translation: CASSIGQGVGELFF. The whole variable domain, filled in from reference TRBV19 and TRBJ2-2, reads DGGITQSPKYLFRKEGQNVTLSCEQNLNHDAMYWYRQDPGQGLRLIYYSQIVNDFQKGDIAEGYSVSREKKESFPLTVTSAQKNPTAFYLCASSIGQGVGELFFGEGSRLTVL.

Here the CDR3 reads CASSFGVGGIQYF. CDR3 DNA sequence: TGTGCCAGCAGTTTCGGCGTGGGAGGCATTCAGTACTTC. The V gene is TRBV13, the J gene TRBJ2-4; weak D call: TRBD2 (6 bases). CDR1 PRHDT and CDR2 FYEKMQ come from the germline V gene (reference sequence). Trimming took off 6 bases at V and 9 bases at J, with 15 bases between the two ends. The CDR3 spans 13 residues.

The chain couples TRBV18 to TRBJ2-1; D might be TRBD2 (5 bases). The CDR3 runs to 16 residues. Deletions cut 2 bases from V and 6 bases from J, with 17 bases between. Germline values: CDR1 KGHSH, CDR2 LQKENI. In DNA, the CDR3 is TGTGCCAGCTCACCAGATGGGGAGCCCCATTTCAATGAGCAGTTCTTC. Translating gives CASSPDGEPHFNEQFF. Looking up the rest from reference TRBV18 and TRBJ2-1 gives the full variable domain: NAGVMQNPRHLVRRRGQEARLRCSPMKGHSHVYWYRQLPEEGLKFMVYLQKENIIDESGMPKERFSAEFPKEGPSILRIQQVVRGDSAAYFCASSPDGEPHFNEQFFGPGTRLTVL.

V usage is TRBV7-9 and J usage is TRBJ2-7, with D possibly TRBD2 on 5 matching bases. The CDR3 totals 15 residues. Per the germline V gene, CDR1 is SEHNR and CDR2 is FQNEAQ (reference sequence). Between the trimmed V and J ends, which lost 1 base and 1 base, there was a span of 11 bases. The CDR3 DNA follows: TGTGCCAGCAGCTTAGGTCCGGGATCTTCCTACGAGCAGTACTTC. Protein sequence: CASSLGPGSSYEQYF.

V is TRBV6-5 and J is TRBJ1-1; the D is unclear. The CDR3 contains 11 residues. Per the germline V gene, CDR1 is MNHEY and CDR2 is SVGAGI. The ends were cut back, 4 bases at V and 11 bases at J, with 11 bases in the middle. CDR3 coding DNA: TGTGCCAGCAGTTCAAGGGCGGGGGCTTTCTTT. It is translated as CASSSRAGAFF.

In nucleotides, the CDR3 is TGTGCCAGCAGTGAGGCAGGGGCAGGGGAAAAACTGTTTTTT. Encoded protein: CASSEAGAGEKLFF. The V call is TRBV6-1, the J call TRBJ1-4; D might be TRBD1 (6 bases). The CDR3 is 14 amino acids. CDR1 is MNHNS and CDR2 is SASEGT in the germline V gene. V was shortened by 3 bases and J by 8 bases, with 13 bases between the two germline ends.

This CDR3 reads CASNRGDNQPQHF. The CDR3 coding sequence is TGTGCCAGCAACCGGGGGGACAATCAGCCCCAGCATTTT. The chain links TRBV28 to TRBJ1-5, with a possible D match to TRBD1 (5 bases). This CDR3 contains 13 residues. Germline V gene sequence: CDR1 MDHEN, CDR2 SYDVKM. With 7 bases removed from V and 3 bases from J, the gap between germline ends came to 10 bases.

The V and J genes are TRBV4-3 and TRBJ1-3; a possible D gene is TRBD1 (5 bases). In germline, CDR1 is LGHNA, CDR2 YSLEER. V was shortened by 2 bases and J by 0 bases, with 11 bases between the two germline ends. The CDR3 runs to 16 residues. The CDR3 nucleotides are TGCGCCAGCAGCCAAACAGGTGTCCTCTCTGGAAACACCATATATTTT. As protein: CASSQTGVLSGNTIYF.

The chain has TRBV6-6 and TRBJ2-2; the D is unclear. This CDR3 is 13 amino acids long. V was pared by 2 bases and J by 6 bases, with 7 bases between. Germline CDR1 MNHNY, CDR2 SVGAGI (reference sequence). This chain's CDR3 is CASSYGSPGELFF. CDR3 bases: TGTGCCAGCAGTTACGGCAGTCCCGGGGAGCTGTTTTTT.

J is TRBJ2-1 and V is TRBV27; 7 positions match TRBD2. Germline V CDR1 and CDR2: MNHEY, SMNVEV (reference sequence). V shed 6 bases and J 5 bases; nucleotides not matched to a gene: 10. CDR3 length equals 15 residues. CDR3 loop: CASSPDRDYDNEQFF. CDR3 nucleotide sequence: TGTGCCAGCAGCCCAGACCGGGACTACGACAATGAGCAGTTCTTC.

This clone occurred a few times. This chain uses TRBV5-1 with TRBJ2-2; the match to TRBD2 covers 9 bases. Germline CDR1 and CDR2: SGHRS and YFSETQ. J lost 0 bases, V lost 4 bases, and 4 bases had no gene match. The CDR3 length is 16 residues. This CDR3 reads CASSPGTSSNTGELFF. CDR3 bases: TGCGCCAGCAGCCCCGGGACTAGCTCGAACACCGGGGAGCTGTTTTTT.

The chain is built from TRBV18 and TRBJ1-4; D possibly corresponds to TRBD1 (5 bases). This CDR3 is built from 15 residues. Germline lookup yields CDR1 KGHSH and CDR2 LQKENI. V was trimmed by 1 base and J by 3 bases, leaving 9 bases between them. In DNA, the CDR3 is TGTGCCAGCTCACCACGTGACAGCCCTAATGAAAAACTGTTTTTT. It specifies CASSPRDSPNEKLFF.

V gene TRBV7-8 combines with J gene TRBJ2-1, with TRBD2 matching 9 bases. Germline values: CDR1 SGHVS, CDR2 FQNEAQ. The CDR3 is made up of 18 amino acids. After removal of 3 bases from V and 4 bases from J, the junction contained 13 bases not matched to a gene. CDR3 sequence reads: CASSLRSSGETRYNEQFF. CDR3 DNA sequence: TGTGCCAGCAGCTTGAGGTCTAGCGGGGAAACTAGGTACAATGAGCAGTTCTTC.

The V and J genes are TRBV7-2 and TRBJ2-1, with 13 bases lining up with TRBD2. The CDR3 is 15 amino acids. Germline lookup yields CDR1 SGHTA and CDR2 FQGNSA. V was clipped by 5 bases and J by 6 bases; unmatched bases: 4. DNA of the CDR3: TGTGCCAGCAGCCTTTGGACTAGCGGGAGCAATGAGCAGTTCTTC. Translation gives CASSLWTSGSNEQFF.

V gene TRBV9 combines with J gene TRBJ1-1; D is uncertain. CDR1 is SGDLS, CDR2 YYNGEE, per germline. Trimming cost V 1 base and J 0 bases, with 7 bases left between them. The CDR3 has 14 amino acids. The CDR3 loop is CASSVSQLNTEAFF. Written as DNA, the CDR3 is TGTGCCAGCAGCGTATCTCAGTTGAACACTGAAGCTTTCTTT.

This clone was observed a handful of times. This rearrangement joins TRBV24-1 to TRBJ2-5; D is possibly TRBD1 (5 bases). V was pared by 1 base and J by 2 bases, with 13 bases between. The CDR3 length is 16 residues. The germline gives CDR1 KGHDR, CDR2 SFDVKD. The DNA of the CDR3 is TGTGCCACCAGTGATTTACCAGGGTTTGGTCAAGAGACCCAGTACTTC. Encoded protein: CATSDLPGFGQETQYF.

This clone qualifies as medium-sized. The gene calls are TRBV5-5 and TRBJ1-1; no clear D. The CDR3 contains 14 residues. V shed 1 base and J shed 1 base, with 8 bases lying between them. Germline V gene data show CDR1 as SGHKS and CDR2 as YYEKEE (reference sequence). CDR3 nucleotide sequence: TGTGCCAGCAGCTTGAAACTCTCGAACACTGAAGCTTTCTTT. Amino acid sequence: CASSLKLSNTEAFF. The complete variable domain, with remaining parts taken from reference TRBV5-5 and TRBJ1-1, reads DAGVTQSPTHLIKTRGQQVTLRCSPISGHKSVSWYQQVLGQGPQFIFQYYEKEERGRGNFPDRFSARQFPNYSSELNVNALLLGDSALYLCASSLKLSNTEAFFGQGTRLTVV.

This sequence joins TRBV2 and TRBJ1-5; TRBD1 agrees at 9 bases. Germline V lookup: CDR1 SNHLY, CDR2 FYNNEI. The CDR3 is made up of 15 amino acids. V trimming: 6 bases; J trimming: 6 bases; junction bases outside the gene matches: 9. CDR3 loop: CASSPTGGSIQPQHF. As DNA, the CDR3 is TGTGCCAGCAGCCCGACAGGGGGGAGTATTCAGCCCCAGCATTTT.

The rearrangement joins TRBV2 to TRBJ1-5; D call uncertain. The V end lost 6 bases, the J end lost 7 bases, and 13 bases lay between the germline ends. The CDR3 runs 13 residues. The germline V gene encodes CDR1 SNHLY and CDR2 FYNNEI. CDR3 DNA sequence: TGTGCCAGCAGCAATAACAACCAACAGCCCCAGCATTTT. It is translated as CASSNNNQQPQHF.

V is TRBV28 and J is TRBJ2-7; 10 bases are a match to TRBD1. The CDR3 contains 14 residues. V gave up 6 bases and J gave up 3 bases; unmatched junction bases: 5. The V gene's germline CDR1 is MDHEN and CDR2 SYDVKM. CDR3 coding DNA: TGTGCCAGCAGCTATCGGACAGGGGGCTACGAGCAGTACTTC. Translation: CASSYRTGGYEQYF.